The T cell receptor (beta chain) under discussion was sequenced for a study of blood T cell repertoires in COVID-19. Study details: Nucleic acid was either cDNA or gDNA, and it came from T cells, B-cell-depleted T cells, or PBMCs.

Original methodology: Quantification of nucleated cells was approximated via reference gene primer amplification. Profiling relied on immunoSEQ multiplex PCR, and the TCRdb table lists in-frame clones only, not all of them. The V and J calls and clone size were taken over from that table, and D and trimming were inferred from the DNA. The table shows some 180,000 clones, with roughly 77% occurring only once. Trimming took off 3 bases at V and 3 bases at J, with 9 bases between the two ends. This CDR3 contains 12 residues. CDR1 is DFQATT, CDR2 SNEGSKA, per germline (reference sequence). This chain links TRBV20-1 with TRBJ2-7; TRBD2 might be the D (6 bases). Sequencing input: peripheral blood. This sequence was found in a woman between 35 and 50 years old with COVID-19, enrolled during active disease. CDR3 DNA sequence: TGCAGTGCTAGTAGGCGGGACTACGAGCAGTACTTC. This codes for CSASRRDYEQYF.